This T cell receptor beta chain was observed in a study of T cell responses to AZD1222 COVID-19 vaccine. The CDR3 has 15 amino acids. Trimming took 7 bases from V and 4 from J, leaving 17 bases between them. Germline CDR1 is LGHNA and CDR2 is YNFKEQ. Assay used: immunoSEQ multiplex PCR; TCRdb lists only in-frame clones, some missing. The sample holds roughly 190,000 clones, around 92% seen once. V is TRBV4-2 and J is TRBJ1-5; D unclear. Sequenced here: peripheral blood, sampled on day 0 of AZD1222 vaccination. This receptor was obtained from an adult in good health. The CDR3 DNA reads TGTGCCAGCACCTCCCATAGTGATGGAAATCAGCCCCAGCATTTT. Protein: CASTSHSDGNQPQHF.